One sample yielded the 11 T cell receptor beta chains listed below, sequenced in a study of lymphopenia after photon versus proton radiotherapy. The repertoire was sequenced with immunoSEQ multiplex PCR; TCRdb's copy has only in-frame clones and lacks some. Of around 26,000 clones in the sample, approximately 85% were seen once. Here the sequenced sample was peripheral blood, taken from a patient treated with photon-based radiotherapy. These receptors were collected from a man between 45 and 60 years old with gastric cancer.

This rearrangement joins TRBV19 to TRBJ2-3; 7 bases map to TRBD2. The V and J ends lost 5 bases and 2 bases, in that order; junction bases with no gene match: 4. CDR1 is LNHDA and CDR2 is SQIVND in the germline V gene (reference sequence). The CDR3 is made up of 14 amino acids. The CDR3 DNA sequence: TGTGCCAGTAGTTTGGGGGGGACCACAGATACGCAGTATTTT. Its protein is CASSLGGTTDTQYF.

The gene calls are TRBV27 and TRBJ1-5; no reliable D call. The CDR3 runs to 14 residues. Looked up from germline, CDR1 is MNHEY and CDR2 is SMNVEV (reference sequence). With 4 bases removed from V and 5 bases from J, the gap between germline ends came to 12 bases. As DNA, the CDR3 is TGTGCCAGCAGTTCGTCGCACAGATATCAGCCCCAGCATTTT. It encodes CASSSSHRYQPQHF.

This chain connects TRBV18 to TRBJ1-1; a possible D gene is TRBD1 (5 bases). Trimming removed 4 bases from V and 4 bases from J, with 13 bases in between. CDR3 length equals 14 residues. Germline V gene lookup returns CDR1 KGHSH and CDR2 LQKENI. The CDR3 coding sequence is TGTGCCAGCTCACTGGAACCACAGGTCACTGAAGCTTTCTTT. Translating gives CASSLEPQVTEAFF.

As regards this clone: At one end the junction does not follow the germline gene, possibly because of a read error. J is TRBJ1-4 and V is TRBV11-2, with D hard to call. The CDR3 has 13 residues. Germline V CDR1 and CDR2: SGHAT, FQNNGV. CDR3 nucleotides: TGTGCCAGCAGCTTAGATCTCATTACTTTCCCCCTTTTT. Translated, it gives CASSLDLITFPLF. Supplemented by reference TRBV11-2 and TRBJ1-4, the full variable domain reads EAGVAQSPRYKIIEKRQSVAFWCNPISGHATLYWYQQILGQGPKLLIQFQNNGVVDDSQLPKDRFSAERLKGVDSTLKIQPAKLEDSAVYLCASSLDLITFPLFGSGTQLSVL.

The genes are TRBV25-1 and TRBJ2-3; D is unresolved. The germline V gene encodes CDR1 MGHDK and CDR2 SYGVNS. The V and J ends lost 5 bases and 4 bases respectively, with 7 bases between them. CDR3 size: 12 residues. The CDR3, as DNA: TGTGCCAGCAGTAAATGGGCAGATACGCAGTATTTT. Protein product: CASSKWADTQYF. The full variable domain, in which reference TRBV25-1 and TRBJ2-3 provide the parts outside the CDR3, is EADIYQTPRYLVIGTGKKITLECSQTMGHDKMYWYQQDPGMELHLIHYSYGVNSTEKGDLSSESTVSRIRTEHFPLTLESARPSHTSQYLCASSKWADTQYFGPGTRLTVL.

The chain combines TRBV19 with TRBJ2-1; 8 bases fit TRBD2. Germline lookup yields CDR1 LNHDA and CDR2 SQIVND (reference sequence). Germline trimming cut 4 bases from V and 5 bases from J; bases unmatched to any gene: 7. There are 15 residues in the CDR3. CDR3 residues: CASSNLRGADNEQFF. The DNA for the CDR3 is TGTGCCAGTAGTAACCTGCGGGGGGCGGACAATGAGCAGTTCTTC.

A few counts support this clone. The genes are TRBV18 and TRBJ2-7; 9 positions agree with TRBD1. J lost 3 bases, V lost 6 bases, and 0 bases had no gene match. The CDR3 totals 12 residues. Germline V gene data show CDR1 as KGHSH and CDR2 as LQKENI. The CDR3 region is CASSGQGYEQYV. The CDR3 DNA is TGTGCCAGCTCGGGACAGGGCTACGAGCAGTACGTC.

This chain's CDR3 is CASSLRILNSQETQYF. The DNA of the CDR3 is TGTGCCAGCAGCCTGCGAATCCTTAACAGCCAAGAGACCCAGTACTTC. The chain recombines TRBV5-6 with TRBJ2-5; D ambiguous. V lost 4 bases to trimming and J lost 1 base, with 17 bases between them. The germline V gene encodes CDR1 SGHDT and CDR2 YYEEEE. The CDR3 is 16 residues long. Variable domain in full (rest from reference TRBV5-6 and TRBJ2-5): DAGVTQSPTHLIKTRGQQVTLRCSPKSGHDTVSWYQQALGQGPQFIFQYYEEEERQRGNFPDRFSGHQFPNYSSELNVNALLLGDSALYLCASSLRILNSQETQYFGPGTRLLVL.

The chain is built from TRBV7-7 and TRBJ2-5; tentatively, D is TRBD1 (6 bases). With 0 bases removed from V and 4 bases from J, the gap between germline ends came to 9 bases. Germline V CDR1 and CDR2: SSHAT, FNYEAQ (reference sequence). The CDR3 extends over 14 amino acids. The CDR3 loop is CASSLAPGAETQYF. The CDR3 DNA reads TGTGCCAGCAGCTTAGCTCCAGGGGCAGAGACCCAGTACTTC.

The rearrangement joins TRBV12-5 to TRBJ2-2; perhaps TRBD1 as D (6 bases). The CDR3 spans 15 residues. In germline, CDR1 is LGHNT, CDR2 FRNRAP. Deletions cut 2 bases from V and 3 bases from J, with 10 bases between. The DNA for the CDR3 is TGTGCTAGTGGTTTGAGGGCAGGGGACACCGGGGAGCTGTTTTTT. As protein: CASGLRAGDTGELFF.

This clone was detected only once. This chain uses TRBV6-1 with TRBJ1-2, with a possible D match to TRBD1 (5 bases). The CDR3 has 15 amino acids. Trimming took off 4 bases at V and 5 bases at J, with 17 bases between the two ends. Germline assignment: CDR1 MNHNS and CDR2 SASEGT. Written as DNA, the CDR3 is TGTGCCAGCAGTGGTTATCCCATGGGGGAATATGGCTACACCTTC. Residues: CASSGYPMGEYGYTF.